The subject of this entry is one T cell receptor beta chain. The antigen remains unidentified. The study ran its PCR with 60 Vbeta and 13 Jbeta primers. In the authors' workflow: Later analysis identified 80 million to 85 million unique TCR beta chains, roughly 11 million shared. Produced via immunoSEQ multiplex PCR; TCRdb's table is partial and in-frame only. The DNA was the basis for D and trimming; V, J and clone size are from that table. Among 100,000 to 120,000 clones listed, roughly three quarters were seen once. The data originate from a study of cytomegalovirus exposure and HLA in healthy donors. Study-wide points: The listing of roughly 160 TCR beta chains classed them as cytomegalovirus-associated.

The clonotype was recovered from a man aged 30 to 45 in good health and CMV-seronegative. Material: PBMCs.

CDR3 sequence (DNA): TGTGCCACCAGCAGAGGTGAAGGGAGAGGGACTCGGAGCTCCTACGAGCAGTACTTC. This encodes CATSRGEGRGTRSSYEQYF. The chain has TRBV15 and TRBJ2-7; perhaps TRBD2 as D (6 bases). Per the germline V gene, CDR1 is LNHNV and CDR2 is YYDKDF (reference sequence). With 1 base removed from V and 0 bases from J, the gap between germline ends came to 22 bases. This CDR3 region has 19 residues.